This T cell receptor (beta chain) originates from a study of graft-versus-host responses after intestinal transplantation. The data were produced by immunoSEQ multiplex PCR, yet TCRdb's version contains in-frame clones alone and is incomplete. The table lists about 20,000 clones, about nine tenths of them singletons. CDR3 length: 11 residues. Germline V gene data show CDR1 as SGHRS and CDR2 as YFSETQ. V was shortened by 5 bases and J by 8 bases, with 10 bases between the two germline ends. The sequences come from bone marrow, collected roughly 130 days after transplant. The chain carries TRBV5-1 and TRBJ1-2; D unresolved. The sequence was collected from a human patient who received an intestinal transplant, so some T cells may come from the graft donor. The CDR3 DNA is TGCGCCAGCAGGAGGACGGGAGGCTACACCTTC. Its protein product is CASRRTGGYTF.